This T cell receptor (beta chain) is from a study of shared clonotypes between healthy human individuals. Overall study findings and caveats: Rarefaction showed sorted-subset sequencing was incomplete despite large depth.

Every contributor of samples was a Caucasian grown-up residing in Nashville, Tennessee. This table comes from immunoSEQ multiplex PCR, and its TCRdb copy is limited to in-frame clones, with some not included. There are just over 2,000,000 clones in the sample; over 85% occur only once, and 0.13% lies in the top ten. This CDR3 is built from 16 residues. Germline values: CDR1 KGHSH, CDR2 LQKENI. Trimming took 4 bases from V and 2 from J; bases not matched to a gene: 7. With regard to this clone: Its target is unknown.

The source of this sequence is a man aged 18 to 29 in good health. This chain uses TRBV18 with TRBJ1-4, with 7 nucleotides matching TRBD1. The sequenced sample consisted of naive CD4+ T cells sorted from blood. The subset is: CD45RA+ positively selected. The CDR3 reads CASSQTGVGTNEKLFF. As DNA, the CDR3 is TGTGCCAGCTCACAAACAGGGGTTGGGACTAATGAAAAACTGTTTTTT. Using reference TRBV18 and TRBJ1-4 for the parts outside the CDR3, the full variable domain is NAGVMQNPRHLVRRRGQEARLRCSPMKGHSHVYWYRQLPEEGLKFMVYLQKENIIDESGMPKERFSAEFPKEGPSILRIQQVVRGDSAAYFCASSQTGVGTNEKLFFGSGTQLSVL.